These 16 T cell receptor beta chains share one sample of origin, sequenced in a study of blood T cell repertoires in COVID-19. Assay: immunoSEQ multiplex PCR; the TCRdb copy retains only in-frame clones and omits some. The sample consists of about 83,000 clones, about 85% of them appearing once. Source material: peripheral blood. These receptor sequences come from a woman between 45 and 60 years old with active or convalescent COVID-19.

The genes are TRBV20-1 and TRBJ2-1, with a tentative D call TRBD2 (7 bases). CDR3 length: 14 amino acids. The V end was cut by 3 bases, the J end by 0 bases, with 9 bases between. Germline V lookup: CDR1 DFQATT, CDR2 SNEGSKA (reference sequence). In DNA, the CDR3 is TGCAGTGCTAGTCGGGGGGCCTCCTACAATGAGCAGTTCTTC. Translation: CSASRGASYNEQFF.

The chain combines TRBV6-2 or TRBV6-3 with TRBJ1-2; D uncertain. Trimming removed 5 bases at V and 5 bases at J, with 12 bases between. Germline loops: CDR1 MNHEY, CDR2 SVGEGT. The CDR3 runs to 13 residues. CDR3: CASSTQRVYGYTF. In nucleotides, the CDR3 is TGTGCCAGCAGTACTCAGCGGGTTTATGGCTACACCTTC.

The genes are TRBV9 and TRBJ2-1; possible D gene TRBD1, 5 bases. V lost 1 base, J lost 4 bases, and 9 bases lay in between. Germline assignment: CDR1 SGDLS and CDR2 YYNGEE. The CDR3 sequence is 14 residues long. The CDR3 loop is CASSVLDTYNEQFF. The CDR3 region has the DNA TGTGCCAGCAGCGTATTGGACACGTACAATGAGCAGTTCTTC.

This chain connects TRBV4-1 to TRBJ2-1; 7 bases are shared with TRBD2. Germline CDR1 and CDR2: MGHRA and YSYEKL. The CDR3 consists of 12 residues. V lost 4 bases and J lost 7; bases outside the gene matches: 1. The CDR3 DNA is TGCGCCAGCAGCCGGGGAGGGAATGAGCAGTTCTTC. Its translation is CASSRGGNEQFF.

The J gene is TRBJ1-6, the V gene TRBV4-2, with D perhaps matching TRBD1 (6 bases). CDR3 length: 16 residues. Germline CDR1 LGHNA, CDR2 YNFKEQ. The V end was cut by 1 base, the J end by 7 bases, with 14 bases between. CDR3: CASSQGTTGRNSPLHF. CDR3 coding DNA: TGTGCCAGCAGCCAAGGCACAACAGGGCGGAATTCACCCCTCCACTTT.

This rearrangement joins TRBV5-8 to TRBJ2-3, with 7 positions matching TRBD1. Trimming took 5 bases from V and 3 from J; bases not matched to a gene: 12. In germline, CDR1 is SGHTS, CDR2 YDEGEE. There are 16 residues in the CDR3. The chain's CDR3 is CASRTPRGLGTDTQYF. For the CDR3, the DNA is TGTGCCAGCAGAACTCCTAGGGGGCTAGGGACAGATACGCAGTATTTT.

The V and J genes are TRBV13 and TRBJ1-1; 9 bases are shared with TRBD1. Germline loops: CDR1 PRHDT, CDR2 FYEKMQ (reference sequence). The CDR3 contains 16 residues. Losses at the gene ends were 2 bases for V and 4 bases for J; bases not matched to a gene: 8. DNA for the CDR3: TGTGCCAGCAGCTTATGGACAGGGGCCGGGAGCACTGAAGCTTTCTTT. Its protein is CASSLWTGAGSTEAFF.

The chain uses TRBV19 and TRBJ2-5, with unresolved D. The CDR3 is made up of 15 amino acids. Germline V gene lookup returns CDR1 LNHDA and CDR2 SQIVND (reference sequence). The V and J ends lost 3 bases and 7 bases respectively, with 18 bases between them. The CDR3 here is CASSIQGRIQATQYF. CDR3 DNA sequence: TGTGCCAGTAGTATTCAAGGCAGGATCCAGGCGACCCAGTACTTC.

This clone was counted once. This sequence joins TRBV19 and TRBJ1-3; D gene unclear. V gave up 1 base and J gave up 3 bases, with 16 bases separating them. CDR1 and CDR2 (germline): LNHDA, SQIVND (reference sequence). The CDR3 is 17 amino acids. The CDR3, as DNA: TGTGCCAGTAGTATAGGCGGCAGAGGGCGCCTTGGAAACACCATATATTTT. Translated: CASSIGGRGRLGNTIYF.

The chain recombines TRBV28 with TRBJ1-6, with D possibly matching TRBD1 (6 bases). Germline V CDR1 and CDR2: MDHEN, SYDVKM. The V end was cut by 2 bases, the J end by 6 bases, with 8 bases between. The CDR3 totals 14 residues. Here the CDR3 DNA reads TGTGCCAGCAGTTTAGGACAGTCTAATTCACCCCTCCACTTT. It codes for CASSLGQSNSPLHF. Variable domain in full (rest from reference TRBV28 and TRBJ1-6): DVKVTQSSRYLVKRTGEKVFLECVQDMDHENMFWYRQDPGLGLRLIYFSYDVKMKEKGDIPEGYSVSREKKERFSLILESASTNQTSMYLCASSLGQSNSPLHFGNGTRLTVT.

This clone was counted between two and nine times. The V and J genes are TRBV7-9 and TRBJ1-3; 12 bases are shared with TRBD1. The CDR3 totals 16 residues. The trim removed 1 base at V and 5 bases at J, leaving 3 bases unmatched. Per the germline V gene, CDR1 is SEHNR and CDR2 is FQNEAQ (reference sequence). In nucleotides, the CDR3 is TGTGCCAGCAGCTTAGGGGACAGGGGGCGAAGAAACACCATATATTTT. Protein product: CASSLGDRGRRNTIYF. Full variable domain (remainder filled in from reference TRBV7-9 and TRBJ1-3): DTGVSQNPRHKITKRGQNVTFRCDPISEHNRLYWYRQTLGQGPEFLTYFQNEAQLEKSRLLSDRFSAERPKGSFSTLEIQRTEQGDSAMYLCASSLGDRGRRNTIYFGEGSWLTVV.

CDR3 sequence reads: CASSFGGGTDTQYF. CDR3 coding DNA: TGTGCCAGCAGCTTTGGGGGGGGCACAGATACGCAGTATTTT. V usage is TRBV7-8 and J usage is TRBJ2-3; the match to TRBD2 covers 7 bases. This CDR3 contains 14 residues. Germline V gives CDR1 SGHVS, CDR2 FQNEAQ. Trimming took 3 bases from V and 1 from J; bases not matched to a gene: 1.

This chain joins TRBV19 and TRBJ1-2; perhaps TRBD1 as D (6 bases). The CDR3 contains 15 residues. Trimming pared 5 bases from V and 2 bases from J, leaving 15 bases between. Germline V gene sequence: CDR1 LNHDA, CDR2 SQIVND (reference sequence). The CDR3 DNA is TGTGCCAGTAGTGTGCCGGGACAAAAAAACTATGGCTACACCTTC. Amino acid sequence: CASSVPGQKNYGYTF. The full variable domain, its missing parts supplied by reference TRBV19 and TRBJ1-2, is DGGITQSPKYLFRKEGQNVTLSCEQNLNHDAMYWYRQDPGQGLRLIYYSQIVNDFQKGDIAEGYSVSREKKESFPLTVTSAQKNPTAFYLCASSVPGQKNYGYTFGSGTRLTVV.

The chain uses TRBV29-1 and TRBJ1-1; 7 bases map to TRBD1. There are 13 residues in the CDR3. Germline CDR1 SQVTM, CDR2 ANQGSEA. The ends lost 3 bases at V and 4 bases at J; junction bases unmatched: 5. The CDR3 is CSVERGPGTEAFF. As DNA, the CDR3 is TGCAGCGTTGAGAGGGGGCCTGGCACTGAAGCTTTCTTT. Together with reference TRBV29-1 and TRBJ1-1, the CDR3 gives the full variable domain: SAVISQKPSRDICQRGTSLTIQCQVDSQVTMMFWYRQQPGQSLTLIATANQGSEATYESGFVIDKFPISRPNLTFSTLTVSNMSPEDSSIYLCSVERGPGTEAFFGQGTRLTVV.

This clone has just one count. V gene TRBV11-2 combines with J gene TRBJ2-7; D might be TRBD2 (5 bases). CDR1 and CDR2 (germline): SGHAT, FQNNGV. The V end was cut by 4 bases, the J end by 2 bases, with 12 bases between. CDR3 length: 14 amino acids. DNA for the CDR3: TGTGCCAGCAGCTATGGAGACGGGACCTACGAGCAGTACTTC. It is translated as CASSYGDGTYEQYF.

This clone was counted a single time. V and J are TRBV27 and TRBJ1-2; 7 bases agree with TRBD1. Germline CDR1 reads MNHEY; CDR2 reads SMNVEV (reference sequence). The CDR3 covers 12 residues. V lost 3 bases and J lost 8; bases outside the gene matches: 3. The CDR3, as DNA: TGTGCCAGCAGTTTGCAGGGGGACGGCTACACCTTC. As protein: CASSLQGDGYTF.